The TCR beta chain described here comes from a study of identical twins. Study-wide points: Memory repertoires lacked the insertion deficit that abundant cord blood beta clonotypes showed. There is a chance that invariant MAIT and iNKT cells partially muddied zero-insertion analyses.

Each donor was a healthy Caucasian. V was cut by 4 bases and J by 9 bases, with 18 bases left in between. Germline V CDR1 and CDR2: SGHAT, FQNNGV. CDR3 length equals 14 residues. cDNA carried unique molecular identifiers, and a universal primer site was added by template switching. TCRdb itself ran the 5' RACE reads through MiXCR, one entry per CDR3 protein. Found here are 450,000 or so distinct CDR3 sequences, approximately 15% of them singletons; the top ten hold approximately 0.52%. Turning to this clonotype: Its antigen is still unknown.

These same data were also listed under a study on yellow fever vaccine responses in identical twins.

The chain combines TRBV11-2 with TRBJ2-5, with a weak D call TRBD2 (6 bases). The sequence came from a young woman in good health. Sequencing was performed on CD4+ T cells sorted from blood. The CDR3 is CASSSVRGGESQYF. The CDR3 coding sequence is TGTGCCAGCAGCTCCGTGAGGGGCGGGGAGTCCCAGTACTTC. The full variable domain, with the rest looked up from reference TRBV11-2 and TRBJ2-5, is EAGVAQSPRYKIIEKRQSVAFWCNPISGHATLYWYQQILGQGPKLLIQFQNNGVVDDSQLPKDRFSAERLKGVDSTLKIQPAKLEDSAVYLCASSSVRGGESQYFGPGTRLLVL.